These T cell receptor beta chains were read from a single sample in a study of glioma-infiltrating T cells. Each CDR3 protein is one row after TCRdb ran MiXCR on the multiplex PCR reads. The sample holds about 140,000 distinct CDR3 sequences, about two fifths seen once. The specimen was glioma tissue, nonneoplastic brain tissue, or PBMCs (not recorded which). Receptors originate from a human donor with low-grade glioma or glioblastoma, undergoing nonglioma brain surgery, or in good health (not recorded which). CDR3s leave out the opening cysteine and the closing phenylalanine or tryptophan. Expanded clones get a size class; other rows say once, few or many, or leave the size out.

TRBJ2-3,TRBV20-1,.,SARGGATQY
TRBJ2-6,TRBV20-1,few,SALNSGANVLT
TRBJ2-3,TRBV7-9,.,ASSPQPLGPQY
TRBJ2-7,TRBV10-3,.,AISEASTVGEQY
TRBJ2-7,TRBV24-1,.,ATSDTGGSYEQY
TRBJ1-1,TRBV6-1,few,ASSEALRVLREAF
TRBJ2-2,TRBV5-4,.,ASSLAAGGTGELF
TRBJ2-3,TRBV6-1,many,ASSFGAGVADTQY
TRBJ2-1,TRBV12-5,.,ASGLVDGPPI
TRBJ2-7,TRBV6-1,many,ASTRTAGYEQY
TRBJ2-5,TRBV6-6,few,ASSYGSKETQY
TRBJ2-2,TRBV6-5,.,ASSYSKGWDTGELF
TRBJ2-1,TRBV6-1,few,ASSPDQGYNEQF
TRBJ1-1,TRBV3-1,few,ASSPQGGAEAF
TRBJ1-6,TRBV6-6,few,ASSYDRYNSPLH
TRBJ2-3,TRBV29-1,.,SVEAGDRY
TRBJ1-5,TRBV6-1,.,ASRPQGMSNQPQH
TRBJ1-5,TRBV7-2,few,ASSTRTGGNQPQH
TRBJ2-1,TRBV15,medium-sized,ATSREGLVRTVQNEQF
TRBJ1-1,TRBV14,.,ASSQGHSVTEAF
TRBJ2-3,TRBV6-1,few,ASRLSQGVWDTQY
TRBJ1-1,TRBV19,.,ASSPTTGTTEAF
TRBJ1-5,TRBV5-4,.,ASSFREGKQPQH
TRBJ2-2,TRBV12-3/TRBV12-4,.,ASRAVQYTGELF